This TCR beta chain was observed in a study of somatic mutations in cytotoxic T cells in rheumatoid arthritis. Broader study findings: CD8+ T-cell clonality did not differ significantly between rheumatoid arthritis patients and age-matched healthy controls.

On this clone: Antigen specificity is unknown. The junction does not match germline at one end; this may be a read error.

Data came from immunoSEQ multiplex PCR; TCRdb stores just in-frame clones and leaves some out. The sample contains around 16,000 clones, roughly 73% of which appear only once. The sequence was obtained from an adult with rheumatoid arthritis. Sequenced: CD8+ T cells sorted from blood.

The CDR3 nucleotides are TGCGCCAGCAGCCACGCGGCAACGAATGAAAAACTGTTTTTT. This gives the protein CASSHAATNEKLFF. The chain employs TRBV4-3 and TRBJ1-4, with D hard to call. The length of the CDR3 is 14 residues. The germline V gene encodes CDR1 LGHNA and CDR2 YSLEER.